This record covers a single TCR beta chain. Germline CDR1 SGHVS, CDR2 FQNEAQ. The CDR3 loop spans 15 amino acids. With V trimmed by 7 bases and J by 0 bases, 5 bases remained unmatched. Original processing notes: Amplification of reference gene primers provided the estimated nucleated cell counts. The table came from immunoSEQ multiplex PCR; TCRdb's copy has only in-frame clones and leaves some out. Clone size and V and J calls were adopted from that table, with D and trimming inferred from the DNA. The sample lists roughly 130,000 clones; about 92% were seen once. This sample is part of a study of blood T cell repertoires in COVID-19. Study summary: Acute and convalescent COVID-19 specimens originated in the United States, Italy and Spain. The cDNA or gDNA used as material had been derived from T cells, B-cell-depleted T cells, or PBMCs.

The origin of this receptor is a man aged 45-60 years with active COVID-19. This sequence joins TRBV7-8 and TRBJ2-2; 7 bases match TRBD1. The sequencing sample was made of peripheral blood. CDR3 coding DNA: TGTGCCAGCAACACAGGGGCCCCGAACACCGGGGAGCTGTTTTTT. Encoded protein: CASNTGAPNTGELFF.